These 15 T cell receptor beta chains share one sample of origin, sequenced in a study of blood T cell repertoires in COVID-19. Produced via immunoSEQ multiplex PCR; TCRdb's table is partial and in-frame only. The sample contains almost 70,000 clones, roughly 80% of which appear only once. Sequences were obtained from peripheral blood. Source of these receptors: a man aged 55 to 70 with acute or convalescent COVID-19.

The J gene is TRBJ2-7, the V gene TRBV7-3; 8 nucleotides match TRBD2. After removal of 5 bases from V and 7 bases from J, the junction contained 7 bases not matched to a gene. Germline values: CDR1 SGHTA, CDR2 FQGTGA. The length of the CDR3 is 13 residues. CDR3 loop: CASSPGGGREQYF. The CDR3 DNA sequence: TGTGCCAGCAGCCCCGGGGGGGGGCGGGAGCAGTACTTC.

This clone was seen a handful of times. CDR3 nucleotides: TGTGCCAGCAGCGGGACAGATGGGGAGACCCAGTACTTC. Residues: CASSGTDGETQYF. V gene TRBV7-9 combines with J gene TRBJ2-5, with 7 nucleotides matching TRBD1. The CDR3 length is 13 residues. V shed 5 bases and J 5 bases; nucleotides not matched to a gene: 5. In germline, CDR1 is SEHNR, CDR2 FQNEAQ (reference sequence).

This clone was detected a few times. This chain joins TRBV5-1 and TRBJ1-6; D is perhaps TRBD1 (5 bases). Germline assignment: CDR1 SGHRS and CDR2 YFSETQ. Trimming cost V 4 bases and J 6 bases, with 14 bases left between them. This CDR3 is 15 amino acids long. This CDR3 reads CASSPSTDFNSPLHF. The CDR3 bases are TGCGCCAGCAGCCCCTCGACAGATTTTAATTCACCCCTCCACTTT.

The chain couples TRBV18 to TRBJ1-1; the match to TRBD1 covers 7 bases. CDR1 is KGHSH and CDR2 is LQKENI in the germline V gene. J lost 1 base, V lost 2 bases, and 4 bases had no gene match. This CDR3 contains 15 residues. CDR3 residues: CASSPGKGANTEAFF. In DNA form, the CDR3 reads TGTGCCAGCTCACCAGGGAAGGGGGCGAACACTGAAGCTTTCTTT.

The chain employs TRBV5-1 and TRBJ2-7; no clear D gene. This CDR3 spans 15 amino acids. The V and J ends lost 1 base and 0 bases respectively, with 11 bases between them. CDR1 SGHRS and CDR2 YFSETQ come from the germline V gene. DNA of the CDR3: TGCGCCAGCAGCTTGTACCCTATTCCCTCCTACGAGCAGTACTTC. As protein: CASSLYPIPSYEQYF.

As DNA, the CDR3 is TGCAGCGTTGCGGCCTCCGGGGATGAAAAACTGTTTTTT. Protein sequence: CSVAASGDEKLFF. This chain links TRBV29-1 with TRBJ1-4; D gene ambiguous. Per germline, CDR1 SQVTM and CDR2 ANQGSEA. The CDR3 is 13 amino acids. V was shortened by 4 bases and J by 6 bases, with 12 bases between the two germline ends.

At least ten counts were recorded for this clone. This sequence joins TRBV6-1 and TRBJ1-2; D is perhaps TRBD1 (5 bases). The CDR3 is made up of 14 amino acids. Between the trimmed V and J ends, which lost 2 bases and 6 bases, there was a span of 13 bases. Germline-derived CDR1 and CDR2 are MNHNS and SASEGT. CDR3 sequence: CASSEWGEENGYTF. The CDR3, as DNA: TGTGCCAGCAGTGAATGGGGGGAGGAAAATGGCTACACCTTC.

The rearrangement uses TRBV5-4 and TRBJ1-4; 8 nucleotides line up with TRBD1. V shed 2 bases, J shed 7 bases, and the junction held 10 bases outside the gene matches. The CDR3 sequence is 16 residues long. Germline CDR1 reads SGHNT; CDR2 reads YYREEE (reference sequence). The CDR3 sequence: CASSLKQGGSSEKLFF. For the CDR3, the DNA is TGTGCCAGCAGCTTAAAACAGGGGGGTTCGAGTGAAAAACTGTTTTTT.

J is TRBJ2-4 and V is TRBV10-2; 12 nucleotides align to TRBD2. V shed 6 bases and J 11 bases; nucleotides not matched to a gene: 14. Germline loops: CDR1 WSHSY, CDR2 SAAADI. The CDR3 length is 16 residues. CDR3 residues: CASSRGTSGQSSVQYF. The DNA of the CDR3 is TGCGCCAGCAGCCGCGGGACTAGCGGGCAGTCATCCGTTCAGTACTTC.

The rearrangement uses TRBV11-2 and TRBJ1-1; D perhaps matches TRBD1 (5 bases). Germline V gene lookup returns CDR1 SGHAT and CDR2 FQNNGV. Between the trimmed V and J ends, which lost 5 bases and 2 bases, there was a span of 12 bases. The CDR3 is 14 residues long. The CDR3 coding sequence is TGTGCCAGCAGCCCAAGGGGCGGAAACACTGAAGCTTTCTTT. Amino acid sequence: CASSPRGGNTEAFF.

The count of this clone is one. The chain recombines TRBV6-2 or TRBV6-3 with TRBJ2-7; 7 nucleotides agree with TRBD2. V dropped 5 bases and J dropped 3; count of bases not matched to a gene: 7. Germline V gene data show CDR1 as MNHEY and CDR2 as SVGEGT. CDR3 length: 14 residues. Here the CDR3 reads CASSTTIAGYEQYF. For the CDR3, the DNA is TGTGCCAGCAGTACCACTATAGCGGGCTACGAGCAGTACTTC.

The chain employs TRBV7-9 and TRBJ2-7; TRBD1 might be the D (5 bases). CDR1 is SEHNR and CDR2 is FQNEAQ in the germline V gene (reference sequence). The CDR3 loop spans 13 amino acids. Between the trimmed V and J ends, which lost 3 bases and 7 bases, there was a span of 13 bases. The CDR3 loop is CASSFTSQGEQYF. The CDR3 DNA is TGTGCCAGCAGCTTCACTTCCCAGGGAGAGCAGTACTTC.

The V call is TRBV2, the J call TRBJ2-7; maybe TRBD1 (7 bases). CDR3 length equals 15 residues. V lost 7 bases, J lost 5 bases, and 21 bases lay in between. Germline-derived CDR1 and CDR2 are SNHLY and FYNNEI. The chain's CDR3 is CASKRVRGVFDEQYF. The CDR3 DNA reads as TGTGCCAGCAAGCGAGTCAGGGGGGTGTTTGACGAGCAGTACTTC.

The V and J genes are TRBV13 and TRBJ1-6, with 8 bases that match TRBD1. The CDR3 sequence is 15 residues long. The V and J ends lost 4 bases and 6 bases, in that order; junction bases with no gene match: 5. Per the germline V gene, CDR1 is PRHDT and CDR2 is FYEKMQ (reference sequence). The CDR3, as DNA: TGTGCCAGCAGCTCCGGACAGGGTCCTAATTCACCCCTCCACTTT. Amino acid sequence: CASSSGQGPNSPLHF.

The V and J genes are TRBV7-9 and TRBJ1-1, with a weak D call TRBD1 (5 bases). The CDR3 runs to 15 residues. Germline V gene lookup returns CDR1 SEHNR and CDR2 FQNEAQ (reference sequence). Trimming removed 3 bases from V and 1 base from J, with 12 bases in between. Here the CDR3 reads CASSLAGGWNTEAFF. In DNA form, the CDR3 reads TGTGCCAGCAGCTTGGCCGGGGGGTGGAACACTGAAGCTTTCTTT.